This TCR beta chain emerged from a study of CD8 T cells in Susac syndrome. The study, taken as a whole, reports: The number of individuals included in the study's TCR sequencing and HLA analysis was acknowledged as relatively small.

The V end was cut by 3 bases, the J end by 7 bases, with 18 bases between. This CDR3 contains 15 residues. Germline-derived CDR1 and CDR2 are SGHNT and YENEEA. Reverse transcription of 0.5 to 1 ug RNA was performed with random hexamers. TCR beta CDR3 was amplified by immunoSEQ covering 54 Vbeta and 13 Jbeta. TCRdb independently ran MiXCR on the immunoSEQ multiplex PCR reads; one entry per CDR3 protein. The table lists roughly 200,000 distinct CDR3 sequences, approximately 94% of them singletons, with 0.093% in the top ten. Those who served as multiple sclerosis controls were treatment-naive patients with stable or active relapsing-remitting disease. TEMRA cells were FACS-enriched, unlike CD8+ and CD4+ T cells, which were negatively isolated. Concerning this clonotype itself: The antigen remains unidentified.

This sequence joins TRBV11-3 and TRBJ1-2; D may be TRBD1 (5 bases). The sequenced sample consisted of CD4+ T cells from PBMCs. The TCR sequence derives from a human donor with multiple sclerosis. CDR3 sequence: CASSFDSGRTPGYTF. Written as DNA, the CDR3 is TGTGCCAGCAGCTTCGATTCGGGACGGACCCCTGGCTACACCTTC.